A single sample is the source of the 22 T cell receptor beta chains below, sequenced in a study of long-term antiretroviral therapy in people with HIV. Researchers report immunoSEQ v3.0 was run at survey level. Using immunoSEQ multiplex PCR, the repertoire was profiled, and TCRdb retains in-frame clones only, with some absent. The table lists under 20,000 clones, roughly 80% of them singletons, with roughly a tenth in the top ten. Sequenced here: unsorted PBMCs, sampled 0.5 years before starting antiretroviral therapy. Receptors were obtained from a young man with HIV.

The chain links TRBV19 to TRBJ2-7; no clear D. The germline gives CDR1 LNHDA, CDR2 SQIVND (reference sequence). The germline V and J ends were trimmed by 1 base and 2 bases, with 12 bases remaining between them. This CDR3 is 15 amino acids long. For the CDR3, the DNA is TGTGCCAGTAGTATAGTTCGGGCGAACACCTACGAGCAGTACTTC. Its protein is CASSIVRANTYEQYF.

V usage is TRBV21-1 and J usage is TRBJ2-1; the table calls TRBD1, which could not be checked here. TRBV21-1 is an annotated pseudogene. The CDR3 is 14 residues long. CDR3 residues: CASSWGQGDNEQFF. DNA for the CDR3: TGTGCCAGCAGCTGGGGACAGGGGGACAATGAGCAGTTCTTC.

J is TRBJ2-1 and V is TRBV29-1; D not certain. Germline values: CDR1 SQVTM, CDR2 ANQGSEA. V lost 7 bases to trimming and J lost 6 bases, with 13 bases between them. There are 12 residues in the CDR3. The CDR3 nucleotides read TGCAGCGCTCCCGGGTCTCCCAATGAGCAGTTCTTC. Translation: CSAPGSPNEQFF.

V gene TRBV7-2 combines with J gene TRBJ2-3; 11 bases map to TRBD2. The germline V gene encodes CDR1 SGHTA and CDR2 FQGNSA. The CDR3 loop spans 16 amino acids. The J segment lost 3 bases and the V segment lost 6 bases, leaving 8 bases of the junction unmatched. Here the CDR3 DNA reads TGTGCCAGCAGACGTACCACTAGCGGGAGAACAGATACGCAGTATTTT. Protein product: CASRRTTSGRTDTQYF. The full variable domain, completed using reference TRBV7-2 and TRBJ2-3, is GAGVSQSPSNKVTEKGKDVELRCDPISGHTALYWYRQSLGQGLEFLIYFQGNSAPDKSGLPSDRFSAERTGGSVSTLTIQRTQQEDSAVYLCASRRTTSGRTDTQYFGPGTRLTVL.

This clone appeared a few times. J is TRBJ2-7 and V is TRBV5-1, with a possible D match to TRBD1 (7 bases). Per germline, CDR1 SGHRS and CDR2 YFSETQ. V lost 3 bases and J lost 3, with 19 bases in between. This CDR3 is built from 16 residues. The CDR3 nucleotides read TGCGCCAGCAGCTGGACCGTTTCAGGGGGAGGCTACGAGCAGTACTTC. It specifies CASSWTVSGGGYEQYF.

This clone was found once. The chain joins TRBV28 to TRBJ1-1, with TRBD1 matching 9 bases. The germline gives CDR1 MDHEN, CDR2 SYDVKM. After removal of 8 bases from V and 5 bases from J, the junction contained 15 bases not matched to a gene. This CDR3 is built from 16 residues. The CDR3 nucleotides read TGTGCCAGCGGCGAAGTTAACAGGGGGCTAGGTACTGAAGCTTTCTTT. Amino acids: CASGEVNRGLGTEAFF.

For the CDR3, the DNA is TGTGCCAGCAGTGACAGAGGGACCGGGGAGCTGTTTTTT. Its translation is CASSDRGTGELFF. The V gene is TRBV6-4, the J gene TRBJ2-2, with a tentative D call TRBD2 (5 bases). CDR3 length equals 13 residues. Germline CDR1 reads MRHNA; CDR2 reads SNTAGT. V was pared by 2 bases and J by 5 bases, with 6 bases between.

In its sample, this clone was seen a few times. The DNA of the CDR3 is TGTGCCAGCAGTGCCCGGGGGACGGATAAAAACATTCAGTACTTC. It yields the protein CASSARGTDKNIQYF. This rearrangement joins TRBV9 to TRBJ2-4; possible D gene TRBD2, 6 bases. The V and J ends lost 5 bases and 4 bases respectively, with 16 bases between them. Per the germline V gene, CDR1 is SGDLS and CDR2 is YYNGEE. This CDR3 region has 15 residues.

By sample share, this clone is medium-sized. The rearrangement links TRBV27 to TRBJ2-3; D tentatively reads TRBD1 or TRBD2 (5 bases each). In germline, CDR1 is MNHEY, CDR2 SMNVEV (reference sequence). Trimming pared 6 bases from V and 3 bases from J, leaving 16 bases between. CDR3 length: 15 amino acids. This CDR3 is CASSPEGLVTDTQYF. For the CDR3, the DNA is TGTGCCAGCAGCCCTGAGGGGCTGGTGACAGATACGCAGTATTTT.

The sample holds one count of this clone. V gene TRBV18 combines with J gene TRBJ2-1; 9 bases agree with TRBD2. This CDR3 contains 16 residues. CDR1 and CDR2 from the germline V gene are KGHSH and LQKENI. V gave up 3 bases and J gave up 7 bases; unmatched junction bases: 10. CDR3 nucleotide sequence: TGTGCCAGCTCACCGCGGGAGGGGGACACCGAGAATGAGCAGTTCTTC. It yields the protein CASSPREGDTENEQFF.

This clone has only one observation. The chain links TRBV4-3 to TRBJ2-1; D perhaps matches TRBD2 (6 bases). The CDR3 has 17 amino acids. The V and J ends lost 0 bases and 4 bases respectively, with 16 bases between them. CDR1 LGHNA and CDR2 YSLEER come from the germline V gene. The DNA for the CDR3 is TGCGCCAGCAGCCAAGATTATGATAGCGGAAGTTACAATGAGCAGTTCTTC. It codes for CASSQDYDSGSYNEQFF.

This clone came up a few times. This CDR3 reads CASSYQGDSGNTIYF. The DNA of the CDR3 is TGTGCCAGCAGTTACCAGGGGGACTCTGGAAACACCATATATTTT. The rearrangement uses TRBV6-5 and TRBJ1-3, with 7 bases matching TRBD1. V lost 2 bases to trimming and J lost 0 bases; unmatched junction nucleotides: 1. The CDR3 runs 15 residues. Germline-derived CDR1 and CDR2 are MNHEY and SVGAGI.

The J gene is TRBJ2-7, the V gene TRBV9; 10 nucleotides align to TRBD1. From germline, CDR1 is SGDLS and CDR2 YYNGEE. V shed 4 bases and J 1 base; nucleotides not matched to a gene: 5. The CDR3 is 15 amino acids. The CDR3: CASSTGQGGSYEQYF. In nucleotides, the CDR3 is TGTGCCAGCAGCACAGGACAGGGGGGATCCTACGAGCAGTACTTC.

The chain combines TRBV27 with TRBJ1-4; tentative D call: TRBD1 (6 bases). The germline gives CDR1 MNHEY, CDR2 SMNVEV (reference sequence). Trimming took 4 bases from V and 6 from J, leaving 18 bases between them. The CDR3 runs 16 residues. The CDR3: CASSWAWGQSHEKLFF. The CDR3 DNA follows: TGTGCCAGCAGTTGGGCTTGGGGGCAGTCCCATGAAAAACTGTTTTTT. Drawing the rest from reference TRBV27 and TRBJ1-4, the complete variable domain is EAQVTQNPRYLITVTGKKLTVTCSQNMNHEYMSWYRQDPGLGLRQIYYSMNVEVTDKGDVPEGYKVSRKEKRNFPLILESPSPNQTSLYFCASSWAWGQSHEKLFFGSGTQLSVL.

The V gene is TRBV15, the J gene TRBJ2-7; 11 nucleotides align to TRBD1. The germline V gene has CDR1 LNHNV and CDR2 YYDKDF (reference sequence). The V and J ends lost 1 base and 6 bases, in that order; junction bases with no gene match: 8. The CDR3 spans 16 residues. DNA of the CDR3: TGTGCCACCAGCAGAGGCCCGGGACAGGGGGAAAGCGAGCAGTACTTC. Protein sequence: CATSRGPGQGESEQYF.

The CDR3 DNA is TGTGCCAGCAGTGAATGGGAAGGGGGGAATGGCTACACCTTC. Its translation: CASSEWEGGNGYTF. The J gene is TRBJ1-2, the V gene TRBV25-1; a weak D match, TRBD1 (6 bases). V was trimmed by 1 base and J by 6 bases, leaving 12 bases between them. The CDR3 loop spans 14 amino acids. Germline values: CDR1 MGHDK, CDR2 SYGVNS.

The chain has TRBV19 and TRBJ1-2, with TRBD1 matching over 7 bases. Trimming cost V 0 bases and J 1 base; bases outside gene matches: 5. The CDR3 length is 16 residues. CDR1 is LNHDA and CDR2 is SQIVND in the germline V gene (reference sequence). The CDR3 spells CASSIDPTGDNYGYTF. CDR3 DNA: TGTGCCAGTAGTATAGATCCAACAGGGGATAACTATGGCTACACCTTC.

This clone was counted only a few times. This chain links TRBV5-1 with TRBJ1-1; D call uncertain. Germline V gene lookup returns CDR1 SGHRS and CDR2 YFSETQ. V lost 0 bases and J 3 bases, leaving 12 bases between the germline ends. The CDR3 totals 15 residues. CDR3 in DNA: TGCGCCAGCAGCTTGGACTTTCAGCCATACACTGAAGCTTTCTTT. Its translation: CASSLDFQPYTEAFF.

The chain uses TRBV19 and TRBJ2-1, with 9 bases aligning to TRBD2. The V segment lost 7 bases and the J segment 5 bases; nucleotides outside the gene matches: 9. Germline V lookup: CDR1 LNHDA, CDR2 SQIVND (reference sequence). The CDR3 is 15 residues long. This CDR3 is CASKNPGLAHNEQFF. As DNA, the CDR3 is TGTGCCAGTAAAAACCCGGGACTAGCACACAATGAGCAGTTCTTC.

The chain couples TRBV5-4 to TRBJ2-3; 8 bases map to TRBD2. The CDR3 is made up of 17 amino acids. The germline V gene encodes CDR1 SGHNT and CDR2 YYREEE (reference sequence). J gave up 2 bases and V 0 bases, and 8 bases lay outside the gene matches. CDR3 in amino acids: CASSLVGRGASTDTQYF. The CDR3 DNA follows: TGTGCCAGCAGCTTGGTAGGGCGGGGGGCCTCCACAGATACGCAGTATTTT.

The chain recombines TRBV7-2 with TRBJ1-4, with D unresolved. The V and J ends lost 8 bases and 7 bases respectively, with 20 bases between them. The CDR3 is made up of 15 amino acids. Germline V lookup: CDR1 SGHTA, CDR2 FQGNSA. DNA for the CDR3: TGTGCCAGCTGCGAGGGTTGGAATTCTGCTGAAAAACTGTTTTTT. Protein sequence: CASCEGWNSAEKLFF.

This clone was recorded a few times. This chain links TRBV7-9 with TRBJ1-2; D remains ambiguous. Trimming pared 0 bases from V and 0 bases from J, leaving 8 bases between. The germline gives CDR1 SEHNR, CDR2 FQNEAQ (reference sequence). The CDR3 consists of 15 residues. In DNA form, the CDR3 reads TGTGCCAGCAGCTTAGCGGGCAGCGCTAACTATGGCTACACCTTC. As protein: CASSLAGSANYGYTF.